This T cell receptor (beta chain) comes out of a study of response to subunit inactivated influenza vaccine. Study-wide findings and caveats: The authors offered the suggestion that each seasonal influenza vaccination recruits few new T cells.

Regarding this clonotype: Its specificity is not known.

There are 16 residues in the CDR3. The V gene end was trimmed by 1 base and the J gene end by 3 bases; junction bases not matched to a gene: 5. Germline assignment: CDR1 SGHDT and CDR2 YYEEEE. TCRdb called the RT-PCR reads again in MiXCR, with one record for every CDR3 protein. The sample holds 650,000 to 850,000 distinct CDR3 sequences, 14% seen once. This specimen was PBMCs from blood, taken 14 days before vaccination. The receptor's source is a man aged 50 to 59 who received an inactivated influenza vaccine. The chain is built from TRBV5-6 and TRBJ2-3, with 10 bases that match TRBD2. CDR3 loop: CASSLLAGVNTDTQYF. Here the CDR3 DNA reads TGTGCCAGCAGCTTGCTAGCGGGAGTGAATACAGATACGCAGTATTTT.